The clone carrying this T cell receptor beta chain came up once. Its antigen is unknown. Assay used: immunoSEQ multiplex PCR; TCRdb lists only in-frame clones, some missing. The table has some 2,500,000 clones, approximately 93% seen once. Germline assignment: CDR1 KGHSH and CDR2 LQKENI. Trimming removed 4 bases from V and 8 bases from J, with 11 bases in between. The CDR3 consists of 13 residues. The record originates from a study of shared clonotypes between healthy human individuals. On the study more broadly: Per-donor plates numbered three CD4 naive, three CD4 memory, two CD8 naive and one CD8 memory. Overall study findings and caveats: The naive CD4 repertoires of several donors were compared, and approximately 4.5% of clonotypes were shared.

The V and J genes are TRBV18 and TRBJ1-4; D is ambiguous. Sequencing input: naive CD4+ T cells from PBMCs. Described subset: CD45RA+ positively selected. The TCR comes from a man aged 18-30 years in good health. Some clones in this sample may be carry-over from other donors' samples. The CDR3 spells CASSRDTTEKLFF. CDR3 DNA: TGTGCCAGCTCACGGGATACCACGGAAAAACTGTTTTTT. The full variable domain, in which reference TRBV18 and TRBJ1-4 provide the parts outside the CDR3, is NAGVMQNPRHLVRRRGQEARLRCSPMKGHSHVYWYRQLPEEGLKFMVYLQKENIIDESGMPKERFSAEFPKEGPSILRIQQVVRGDSAAYFCASSRDTTEKLFFGSGTQLSVL.